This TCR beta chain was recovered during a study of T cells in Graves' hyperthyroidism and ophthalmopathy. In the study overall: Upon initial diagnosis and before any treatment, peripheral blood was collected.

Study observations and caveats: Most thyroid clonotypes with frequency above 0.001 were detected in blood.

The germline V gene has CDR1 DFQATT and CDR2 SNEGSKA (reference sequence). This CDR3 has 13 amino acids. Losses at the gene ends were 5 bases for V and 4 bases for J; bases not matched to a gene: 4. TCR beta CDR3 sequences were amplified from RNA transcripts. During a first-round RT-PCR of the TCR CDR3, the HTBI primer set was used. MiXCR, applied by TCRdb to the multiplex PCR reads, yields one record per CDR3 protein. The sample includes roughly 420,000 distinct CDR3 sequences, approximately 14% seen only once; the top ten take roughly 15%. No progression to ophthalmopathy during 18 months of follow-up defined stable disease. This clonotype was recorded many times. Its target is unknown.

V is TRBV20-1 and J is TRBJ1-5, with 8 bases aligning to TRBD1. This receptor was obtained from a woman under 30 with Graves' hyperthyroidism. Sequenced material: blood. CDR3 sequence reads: CSAGQGRNQPQHF. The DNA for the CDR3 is TGCAGTGCTGGACAGGGACGAAATCAGCCCCAGCATTTT.